Shown below are 2 T cell receptor beta chains from a single sample sequenced in a study of T cell responses to AZD1222 COVID-19 vaccine. Measured with immunoSEQ multiplex PCR; TCRdb has only the in-frame clones, and not every one. Altogether some 120,000 clones are present, roughly 87% being singletons, with the ten largest covering approximately 6%. Specimen: peripheral blood, collected 28 days after the second AZD1222 dose. These TCRs come from an adult who received the AZD1222 COVID-19 vaccine.

The rearrangement links TRBV6-2 or TRBV6-3 to TRBJ1-1, with 10 bases aligning to TRBD1. Germline V gene data show CDR1 as MNHEY and CDR2 as SVGEGT. The CDR3 sequence is 14 residues long. After removal of 4 bases from V and 2 bases from J, the junction contained 1 base not matched to a gene. CDR3 nucleotides: TGTGCCAGCAGTTGGACAGGGGGTAACACTGAAGCTTTCTTT. Encoded protein: CASSWTGGNTEAFF.

This clone has only one observation. The gene calls are TRBV28 and TRBJ2-7; 7 bases map to TRBD1. The V and J ends lost 6 bases and 7 bases, in that order; junction bases with no gene match: 15. The germline CDR1 and CDR2 sequences are MDHEN and SYDVKM. The length of the CDR3 is 15 residues. The CDR3 spells CASRALQGSSQEQYF. The CDR3 bases are TGTGCCAGCAGGGCTTTACAGGGGTCCTCCCAAGAGCAGTACTTC. Combining the CDR3 with reference TRBV28 and TRBJ2-7 gives the whole variable domain DVKVTQSSRYLVKRTGEKVFLECVQDMDHENMFWYRQDPGLGLRLIYFSYDVKMKEKGDIPEGYSVSREKKERFSLILESASTNQTSMYLCASRALQGSSQEQYFGPGTRLTVT.